A selection of T cell receptor beta chains follows, all from one sample in a study of blood T cells in healthy people across ages. Using its own MiXCR run on the 5' RACE reads, TCRdb lists one record per CDR3 protein. The sample yields about 1.1 million distinct CDR3 sequences, roughly two fifths seen once. Sequenced sample: blood. These receptors were taken from a man aged 18 to 30 in good health. Each CDR3 is given with its conserved first and last residue. A D gene is named only where the DNA matches it firmly. Size tells how often a clone was seen (once, few, many) or the class of an expanded clone, and some rows leave it out.

j_call clone_size d_call v_call cdr3_nt cdr3_aa
TRBJ2-2 - TRBD1 TRBV7-2 TGTGCCAGCAGCCGTGGACAGGCAAACACCGGGGAGCTGTTTTTT CASSRGQANTGELFF
TRBJ2-3 - TRBD2 TRBV7-6 TGTGCCAGCACCCAAGGCCTAGGACTAGCGTCAGATACGCAGTATTTT CASTQGLGLASDTQYF
TRBJ1-4 - TRBD1 TRBV12-3/TRBV12-4 TGTGCCAGCAGTCCGACAGGGTATAATGAAAAACTGTTTTTT CASSPTGYNEKLFF
TRBJ1-2 - TRBD1 TRBV18 TGTGCCAGCTCACCACGTCTGACAGGGATAGGTCGCGGCTACACCTTC CASSPRLTGIGRGYTF
TRBJ1-1 few - TRBV20-1 TGCAGTGCCGCACGGGGCCGGCTGAACACTGAAGCTTTCTTT CSAARGRLNTEAFF
TRBJ2-1 - - TRBV3-1 TGTGCCAGCAGCCAAGGGACAAACCCGACTGGGGGCAATGAGCAGTTCTTC CASSQGTNPTGGNEQFF
TRBJ1-4 - - TRBV20-1 TGCAGTGCTGAGGGGCGACAGACTGAAAAACTGTTTTTT CSAEGRQTEKLFF
TRBJ2-2 - - TRBV20-1 TGCAGTGCTAGAGATTCAGGTTTGAGCACCGGGGAGCTGTTTTTT CSARDSGLSTGELFF
TRBJ2-1 many - TRBV10-3 TGTGCCATCAGTGAGGAGGGGTGGGGGCAGTTCTTC CAISEEGWGQFF
TRBJ2-2 - - TRBV20-1 TGCAGTGCTTTTCCCACAGGGCGCACCGGGGAGCTGTTTTTT CSAFPTGRTGELFF
TRBJ1-4 - - TRBV7-9 TGTGCCAGCAGCTTCAAAGTGGGGGGGGATAATGAAAAACTGTTTTTT CASSFKVGGDNEKLFF
TRBJ2-1 - - TRBV6-2/TRBV6-3 TGTGCCAGCAGTTACGGCAGGGGGGAATGGGATGAGCAGTTCTTC CASSYGRGEWDEQFF
TRBJ2-3 - TRBD2 TRBV20-1 TGCAGTGCGCAAATTGGAAGGCGGGGGGGCGCAGATACGCAGTATTTT CSAQIGRRGGADTQYF
TRBJ2-2 - - TRBV6-2/TRBV6-3 TGTGCCAGCAGAACCCGAAGCGGGGAGCTGTTTTTT CASRTRSGELFF
TRBJ2-4 - - TRBV29-1 TGCAGCGTTGCTAACAGCCAAAACATTCAGTACTTC CSVANSQNIQYF
TRBJ1-4 - TRBD1 TRBV28 TGTGCCAGCAGTTCCCGGACAGGGTCAGTTGAATTGTTTTTT CASSSRTGSVELFF
TRBJ1-6 - TRBD1 TRBV14 TGTGCCAGCAGCCTGGGACAGGGGTTCATCTATAATTCACCCCTCCACTTT CASSLGQGFIYNSPLHF
TRBJ1-1 - - TRBV12-3/TRBV12-4 TGTGCCAGCAGTTTAGCGGCCCTGGGAACTGAAGCTTTCTTT CASSLAALGTEAFF
TRBJ2-1 few - TRBV27 TGTGCCAGCAGTTTCGCTCCAAATGAGCAGTTCTTC CASSFAPNEQFF
TRBJ2-7 few - TRBV30 TGTGCCTGGAGTGTGGAGCGGAGGTCCTACGAGCAGTACTTC CAWSVERRSYEQYF
TRBJ1-3 - - TRBV7-8 TGTGCCAGCAGCACCCAGGTCGGGACTGGAAAATTTTGGAGTAGAAACACCATATATTTT CASSTQVGTGKFWSRNTIYF
TRBJ1-2 - - TRBV4-3 TGCGCCAGCAGCCAAGCTCCGAATTTCGCTAACTATGGCTACACCTTC CASSQAPNFANYGYTF
TRBJ1-5 - - TRBV10-3 TGTGCCATCAGTGTGGGTTTGTCCCATAGCAATCAGCCCCAGCATTTT CAISVGLSHSNQPQHF
TRBJ1-3 - - TRBV20-1 TGCAGTGCTGATACAGGGTACGGAAACACCATATATTTT CSADTGYGNTIYF
TRBJ1-1 - - TRBV11-2 TGTGCCAGCAGCTTAGACGGGACTCCTGAAGCTTTCTTT CASSLDGTPEAFF
TRBJ2-1 few TRBD1 TRBV5-1 TGCGCCAGCAGCTACGGACAGGGTTTAAATGAGCAGTTCTTC CASSYGQGLNEQFF
TRBJ2-3 - - TRBV4-2 TGTGCCAGCAGCCAAAACGAGGGTGGAGGTACGCAGTATTTT CASSQNEGGGTQYF
TRBJ2-4 - - TRBV4-1 TGCGCCAGCAGCCTTACGGAGGATAGGGGGGTTAATGTTCGTGAGCAGTACTTC CASSLTEDRGVNVREQYF
TRBJ2-4 few - TRBV6-2/TRBV6-3 TGTGCCAGCGCCTTGGGGCAAGGCAAAAACATTCAGTACTTC CASALGQGKNIQYF